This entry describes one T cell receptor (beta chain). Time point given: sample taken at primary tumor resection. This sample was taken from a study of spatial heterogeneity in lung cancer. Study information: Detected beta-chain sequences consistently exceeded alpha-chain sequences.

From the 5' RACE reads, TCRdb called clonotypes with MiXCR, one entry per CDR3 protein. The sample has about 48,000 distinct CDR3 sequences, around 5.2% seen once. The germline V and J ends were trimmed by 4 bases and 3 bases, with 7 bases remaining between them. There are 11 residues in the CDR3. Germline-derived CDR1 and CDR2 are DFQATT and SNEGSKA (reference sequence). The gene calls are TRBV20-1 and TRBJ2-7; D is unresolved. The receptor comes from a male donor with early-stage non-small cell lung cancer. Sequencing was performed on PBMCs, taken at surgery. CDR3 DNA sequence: TGCAGTGCTACTAGGGACTACGAGCAGTACTTC. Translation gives CSATRDYEQYF.